This TCR beta chain was profiled in a study of blood T cell repertoires in COVID-19. Across the study: Some COVID-19 samples were acute and others convalescent; all came from the United States, Italy and Spain. PBMCs, B-cell-depleted T cells, or T cells were the source of the cDNA or gDNA that made up the material.

The repertoire was sequenced with immunoSEQ multiplex PCR; TCRdb's copy has only in-frame clones and lacks some. The sample holds 100,000 to 150,000 clones, roughly four fifths seen once. The CDR3 length is 14 residues. CDR1 SGHVS and CDR2 FQNEAQ come from the germline V gene. V was pared by 5 bases and J by 8 bases, with 16 bases between. The genes are TRBV7-8 and TRBJ1-5; D perhaps matches TRBD1 (5 bases). The sample comprised peripheral blood. This TCR was sampled from a human donor in a cohort sampled during active COVID-19. The CDR3 spells CASSDRDGGKPQHF. For the CDR3, the DNA is TGTGCCAGCAGCGACCGGGACGGGGGTAAGCCCCAGCATTTT. Based on the CDR3 plus reference TRBV7-8 and TRBJ1-5, the full variable domain is GAGVSQSPRYKVAKRGQDVALRCDPISGHVSLFWYQQALGQGPEFLTYFQNEAQLDKSGLPSDRFFAERPEGSVSTLKIQRTQQEDSAVYLCASSDRDGGKPQHFGDGTRLSIL.